The 22 T cell receptor beta chains listed next were all sequenced from one sample in a study of CD8 T cell repertoires and HIV-1 epitope variants. Antigen specificity for these receptors is unknown. Sequenced by immunoSEQ multiplex PCR; TCRdb stores in-frame clones only, minus some. The data contain 5,700 or so clones, more than 65% of them singletons. The sample taken for sequencing was cultured CD8+ T cells derived from PBMCs. These receptors all come from a male donor with HIV.

In its sample, this clone was seen a few times. Other DNA sequences of this sample code for an identical CDR3. The gene calls are TRBV27 and TRBJ2-7, with 11 nucleotides matching TRBD2. The CDR3 spans 15 residues. Germline loops: CDR1 MNHEY, CDR2 SMNVEV (reference sequence). V shed 5 bases and J 1 base; nucleotides not matched to a gene: 4. CDR3 region: CASSLGTSGSYEQYF. The CDR3 DNA sequence: TGTGCCAGCAGTCTCGGGACTAGCGGATCCTACGAGCAGTACTTC.

J is TRBJ1-1 and V is TRBV5-4, with D unclear. Germline V CDR1 and CDR2: SGHNT, YYREEE (reference sequence). This CDR3 has 12 amino acids. Deletions cut 4 bases from V and 0 bases from J, with 4 bases between. The CDR3 loop is CASSQVNTEAFF. Here the CDR3 DNA reads TGTGCCAGCAGCCAAGTGAACACTGAAGCTTTCTTT.

This rearrangement joins TRBV11-2 to TRBJ2-1; TRBD1 aligns across 8 bases. The CDR3 consists of 14 residues. With 5 bases clipped from V and 6 bases from J, the junction kept 6 bases outside the gene matches. Germline CDR1 SGHAT, CDR2 FQNNGV. In nucleotides, the CDR3 is TGTGCCAGCAGCCGACAGGGGATAGCCAATGAGCAGTTCTTC. Amino acids: CASSRQGIANEQFF.

This clone was observed a few times. CDR3 region: CASSPTTGGHEQYF. DNA for the CDR3: TGTGCCAGCAGCCCTACGACAGGCGGCCACGAGCAGTACTTC. The rearrangement links TRBV11-3 to TRBJ2-7; a possible D gene is TRBD1 (6 bases). CDR1 is SGHNT, CDR2 YENEEA, per germline. The CDR3 is 14 residues long. Trimming left V 5 bases short and J 5 bases short, with 16 bases between.

V gene TRBV4-3 combines with J gene TRBJ2-3; 8 nucleotides match TRBD1. This CDR3 is 18 amino acids long. CDR1 is LGHNA and CDR2 is YSLEER in the germline V gene. V shed 0 bases and J 4 bases; nucleotides not matched to a gene: 12. The CDR3 bases are TGCGCCAGCAGCCAAGAGATACCCGGGACAGGAAACCCAGATACGCAGTATTTT. This translates into CASSQEIPGTGNPDTQYF.

In its sample, this clone ranks as medium-sized. The chain recombines TRBV5-1 with TRBJ2-7, with D maybe TRBD1 (5 bases). Germline values: CDR1 SGHRS, CDR2 YFSETQ. Trimming stripped 7 bases from V and 1 base from J, with 9 bases between. The CDR3 is 12 amino acids. CDR3 DNA sequence: TGCGCCAGCGAAGGGGATTCCTACGAGCAGTACTTC. Its protein product is CASEGDSYEQYF.

The rearrangement links TRBV6-4 to TRBJ2-3, with 7 bases fitting TRBD1. V lost 3 bases, J lost 4 bases, and 4 bases stayed unmatched. The length of the CDR3 is 14 residues. CDR1 and CDR2 (germline): MRHNA, SNTAGT. The CDR3 DNA reads TGTGCCAGCAGTGAAGAGGGGGCGGCAGATACGCAGTATTTT. The encoded protein is CASSEEGAADTQYF.

In its sample, this clone was seen a few times. The rearrangement links TRBV14 to TRBJ2-5; 7 bases are shared with TRBD2. This CDR3 has 15 residues. Germline V gene data show CDR1 as SGHDN and CDR2 as FVKESK. J gave up 4 bases and V 4 bases, and 9 bases lay outside the gene matches. The CDR3 loop is CASSPEMAGVETQYF. The CDR3 coding sequence is TGTGCCAGCAGCCCCGAGATGGCGGGGGTAGAGACCCAGTACTTC.

V and J are TRBV5-1 and TRBJ2-5, with TRBD2 identical over 15 bases. CDR3 length equals 14 residues. The J segment lost 7 bases and the V segment lost 3 bases, leaving 1 base of the junction unmatched. Germline V gives CDR1 SGHRS, CDR2 YFSETQ. The chain's CDR3 is CASSSGLAGGTQYF. CDR3 sequence (DNA): TGCGCCAGCAGCTCGGGACTAGCGGGAGGGACCCAGTACTTC.

The V gene is TRBV28, the J gene TRBJ2-5; possible D gene TRBD1, 6 bases. The CDR3 consists of 15 residues. Germline CDR1 is MDHEN and CDR2 is SYDVKM. V lost 2 bases and J lost 1, with 11 bases in between. CDR3 protein: CASSLQGKVQETQYF. In DNA form, the CDR3 reads TGTGCCAGCAGTTTACAGGGGAAGGTCCAAGAGACCCAGTACTTC.

The V gene is TRBV7-2, the J gene TRBJ2-7; D is ambiguous. CDR1 SGHTA and CDR2 FQGNSA come from the germline V gene. The CDR3 contains 13 residues. The V and J ends lost 5 bases and 3 bases respectively, with 11 bases between them. CDR3 residues: CASSLHRDYEQYF. CDR3 bases: TGTGCCAGCAGCCTCCATAGAGACTACGAGCAGTACTTC.

This chain links TRBV5-1 with TRBJ2-7, with D perhaps matching TRBD1 or TRBD2 (7 bases each). The CDR3 length is 15 residues. Germline lookup yields CDR1 SGHRS and CDR2 YFSETQ. V lost 0 bases and J lost 6, with 16 bases in between. CDR3 amino acids: CASSLAWEGASEQYF. The CDR3 nucleotides read TGCGCCAGCAGCTTGGCCTGGGAGGGGGCAAGCGAGCAGTACTTC.

This CDR3 is CATSSSTARFSGNTIYF. CDR3 nucleotides: TGTGCCACCAGCAGCTCTACAGCAAGATTCTCTGGAAACACCATATATTTT. This sequence joins TRBV15 and TRBJ1-3; D remains unclear. V dropped 3 bases and J dropped 0 bases, with 15 bases sitting between them. From germline, CDR1 is LNHNV and CDR2 YYDKDF (reference sequence). This CDR3 comprises 17 residues.

The V call is TRBV28, the J call TRBJ1-1; D gene uncertain. V was trimmed by 3 bases and J by 4 bases, leaving 12 bases between them. This CDR3 region has 14 residues. Germline V gene lookup returns CDR1 MDHEN and CDR2 SYDVKM. CDR3 nucleotides: TGTGCCAGCAGTTTTCGGGGATGGGGCACTGAAGCTTTCTTT. It specifies CASSFRGWGTEAFF.

The chain couples TRBV27 to TRBJ1-5; TRBD1 might be the D (5 bases). V was cut by 2 bases and J by 7 bases, with 12 bases left in between. Germline V gives CDR1 MNHEY, CDR2 SMNVEV (reference sequence). There are 14 residues in the CDR3. The CDR3 is CASSLGGMGQPQHF. CDR3 nucleotides: TGTGCCAGCAGTTTAGGGGGAATGGGGCAGCCCCAGCATTTT.

The chain carries TRBV19 and TRBJ1-2; 7 nucleotides align to TRBD1. The CDR3 totals 16 residues. J lost 6 bases, V lost 1 base, and 11 bases had no gene match. The germline CDR1 and CDR2 sequences are LNHDA and SQIVND (reference sequence). This chain's CDR3 is CASSIGGGGARNGYTF. The DNA for the CDR3 is TGTGCCAGTAGTATAGGAGGAGGGGGCGCGAGGAATGGCTACACCTTC.

This chain links TRBV6-5 with TRBJ1-4; D is unresolved. The CDR3 contains 14 residues. Per germline, CDR1 MNHEY and CDR2 SVGAGI. Trimming took off 2 bases at V and 7 bases at J, with 11 bases between the two ends. CDR3 in amino acids: CASSYTLEAEKLFF. In nucleotides, the CDR3 is TGTGCCAGCAGTTACACACTAGAAGCTGAAAAACTGTTTTTT.

The chain is built from TRBV6-5 and TRBJ2-2; possibly TRBD2 for D (7 bases). Germline lookup yields CDR1 MNHEY and CDR2 SVGAGI. The CDR3 runs 14 residues. V was clipped by 2 bases and J by 6 bases, with 10 bases between them. CDR3 amino acids: CASSYGGAPGELFF. CDR3 bases: TGTGCCAGCAGTTACGGGGGGGCCCCCGGGGAGCTGTTTTTT.

The rearrangement joins TRBV28 to TRBJ2-5; no clear D. Germline V gives CDR1 MDHEN, CDR2 SYDVKM. Trimming cost V 5 bases and J 4 bases, with 14 bases left between them. The CDR3 sequence is 14 residues long. The CDR3 DNA follows: TGTGCCAGCAGTCTCCCGACGGAACCAGAGACCCAGTACTTC. This encodes CASSLPTEPETQYF.

V and J are TRBV6-5 and TRBJ1-5; 7 bases are a match to TRBD1. The CDR3 length is 15 residues. CDR1 is MNHEY and CDR2 is SVGAGI in the germline V gene. The V and J ends lost 4 bases and 7 bases, in that order; junction bases with no gene match: 10. Here the CDR3 DNA reads TGTGCCAGCAGTTCCCAGGGGGGGGCAGGGCAGCCCCAGCATTTT. Translating gives CASSSQGGAGQPQHF.

J is TRBJ1-4 and V is TRBV16; 9 nucleotides align to TRBD1. The CDR3 covers 17 residues. The germline gives CDR1 KGHSY, CDR2 FQNENV. V was pared by 4 bases and J by 12 bases, with 18 bases of the junction left unmatched. The CDR3 bases are TGTGCCAGCAGCCTCCAAAGAGCCGGGACAGGGTTAATGCAACTGTTTTTT. It translates to CASSLQRAGTGLMQLFF.

Only a few counts were recorded for this clone. The chain is built from TRBV27 and TRBJ1-2; TRBD1 matches 10 bases. There are 14 residues in the CDR3. The junction had 8 bases not matched to a gene; V was cut back by 5 bases and J by 8 bases. Per the germline V gene, CDR1 is MNHEY and CDR2 is SMNVEV (reference sequence). The CDR3 sequence is CASSATGGFGGYTF. The CDR3 DNA reads as TGTGCCAGCAGTGCGACAGGGGGCTTTGGCGGCTACACCTTC.